The next 23 T cell receptor beta chains were all read from a single sample in a study of blood T cell repertoires in COVID-19. Repertoires were generated with immunoSEQ multiplex PCR, while TCRdb's copy carries only in-frame clones and drops some. The sample consists of around 270,000 clones, approximately 86% of them appearing once. Sequenced: peripheral blood. Receptors were obtained from a man in his forties who had recovered from COVID-19.

V is TRBV5-1 and J is TRBJ2-5; 10 bases fit TRBD2. This CDR3 spans 16 amino acids. The trim removed 5 bases at V and 3 bases at J, leaving 10 bases unmatched. Germline CDR1 reads SGHRS; CDR2 reads YFSETQ. The CDR3 loop reads CASRSLAGVGEETQYF. The CDR3 region has the DNA TGCGCCAGCAGGTCTCTAGCGGGAGTCGGGGAAGAGACCCAGTACTTC.

Here the CDR3 reads CASSQTPGFLGGELFF. The DNA of the CDR3 is TGCGCCAGCAGCCAGACCCCCGGGTTTCTAGGCGGGGAGCTGTTTTTT. J is TRBJ2-2 and V is TRBV4-3; D ambiguous. V lost 3 bases and J lost 7, with 18 bases in between. The length of the CDR3 is 16 residues. The germline V gene encodes CDR1 LGHNA and CDR2 YSLEER.

The rearrangement joins TRBV4-3 to TRBJ1-1; 7 nucleotides agree with TRBD1. J was trimmed by 5 bases and V by 0 bases; bases with no gene match: 9. Germline values: CDR1 LGHNA, CDR2 YSLEER. The CDR3 runs 16 residues. In nucleotides, the CDR3 is TGCGCCAGCAGCCAAGATTTAGGGGGCAGTGGGACTGAAGCTTTCTTT. It encodes CASSQDLGGSGTEAFF.

This clone occurred once. In DNA, the CDR3 is TGCGCCAGCAGCTCGGGACTAGCGAAACGGCTGGAGACCCAGTACTTC. Protein sequence: CASSSGLAKRLETQYF. This rearrangement joins TRBV5-1 to TRBJ2-5, with TRBD2 identical over 10 bases. Germline-derived CDR1 and CDR2 are SGHRS and YFSETQ. There are 16 residues in the CDR3. The junction had 10 bases not matched to a gene; V was cut back by 3 bases and J by 5 bases.

The chain carries TRBV10-3 and TRBJ2-3, with 7 bases matching TRBD2. This CDR3 has 18 amino acids. The J segment lost 0 bases and the V segment lost 6 bases, leaving 15 bases of the junction unmatched. Germline V gene sequence: CDR1 ENHRY, CDR2 SYGVKD. The CDR3 region is CAISQAGGLGTSTDTQYF. CDR3 sequence (DNA): TGTGCCATCAGCCAAGCCGGAGGACTAGGAACGAGCACAGATACGCAGTATTTT.

DNA of the CDR3: TGTGCCACCAGCAAAGAACCAGGGGGCAACAATGAGCAGTTCTTC. It translates to CATSKEPGGNNEQFF. This chain uses TRBV15 with TRBJ2-1; 8 bases map to TRBD1. V shed 4 bases and J 5 bases; nucleotides not matched to a gene: 7. The CDR3 extends over 15 amino acids. Germline CDR1 is LNHNV and CDR2 is YYDKDF (reference sequence).

The chain recombines TRBV4-1 with TRBJ2-1; perhaps TRBD2 as D (6 bases). Trimming shortened V by 1 base and J by 2 bases, and 9 bases separated the two germline ends. The CDR3 contains 15 residues. Per the germline V gene, CDR1 is MGHRA and CDR2 is YSYEKL. The CDR3 DNA sequence: TGCGCCAGCAGCCAAGTGGGAGGTACCTACAATGAGCAGTTCTTC. Amino acid sequence: CASSQVGGTYNEQFF.

This clone turned up a few times. CDR3 in DNA: TGTGCCTGTAACGACCTCTACGGGGAGTACCAAGAGACCCAGTACTTC. Translation gives CACNDLYGEYQETQYF. V and J are TRBV30 and TRBJ2-5, with D perhaps TRBD2 (5 bases). V lost 6 bases to trimming and J lost 0 bases, with 20 bases between them. Germline assignment: CDR1 GTSNPN and CDR2 SVGIG (reference sequence). This CDR3 has 16 amino acids.

The chain joins TRBV20-1 to TRBJ2-3; the D is unclear. From germline, CDR1 is DFQATT and CDR2 SNEGSKA (reference sequence). This CDR3 has 11 residues. V lost 0 bases and J 6 bases, leaving 4 bases between the germline ends. This chain's CDR3 is CSARDMDTQYF. The CDR3 DNA is TGCAGTGCTAGAGATATGGATACGCAGTATTTT.

The chain uses TRBV6-2 or TRBV6-3 and TRBJ2-5; possibly TRBD1 for D (6 bases). Germline-derived CDR1 and CDR2 are MNHEY and SVGEGT. V lost 0 bases and J lost 1, with 9 bases in between. CDR3 length: 15 residues. CDR3 sequence: CASSYSQGSQETQYF. CDR3 bases: TGTGCCAGCAGTTACTCGCAGGGGTCCCAAGAGACCCAGTACTTC.

This chain joins TRBV12-5 and TRBJ2-3, with no clear D. The CDR3 loop spans 14 amino acids. Trimming left V 2 bases short and J 4 bases short, with 10 bases between. Germline CDR1 LGHNT, CDR2 FRNRAP. The CDR3 DNA follows: TGTGCTAGTGGTTTGCCCCCTGAGGCAGATACGCAGTATTTT. Translation: CASGLPPEADTQYF.

This chain joins TRBV11-2 and TRBJ2-5, with a tentative D call TRBD1 (6 bases). The ends were cut back, 0 bases at V and 2 bases at J, with 10 bases in the middle. Per the germline V gene, CDR1 is SGHAT and CDR2 is FQNNGV. This CDR3 is 15 amino acids long. The CDR3 sequence is CASSLEFRGQETQYF. The CDR3 DNA sequence: TGTGCCAGCAGCTTAGAGTTCAGGGGACAAGAGACCCAGTACTTC.

The rearrangement joins TRBV18 to TRBJ1-2; 7 nucleotides align to TRBD1. The CDR3 is 14 amino acids. The germline V gene encodes CDR1 KGHSH and CDR2 LQKENI. The V gene end was trimmed by 6 bases and the J gene end by 8 bases; junction bases not matched to a gene: 12. The CDR3 nucleotides read TGTGCCAGCTCGACGGACAGGCTTGGCGGCGGCTACACCTTC. It encodes CASSTDRLGGGYTF.

The gene calls are TRBV9 and TRBJ2-5; 7 nucleotides align to TRBD2. The CDR3 covers 15 residues. The germline V gene encodes CDR1 SGDLS and CDR2 YYNGEE. V shed 3 bases and J 2 bases; nucleotides not matched to a gene: 7. The CDR3 sequence: CASSERDREQETQYF. CDR3 DNA sequence: TGTGCCAGCAGCGAGCGGGACCGCGAACAAGAGACCCAGTACTTC.

This chain connects TRBV7-2 to TRBJ2-7, with 7 positions matching TRBD2. Germline V lookup: CDR1 SGHTA, CDR2 FQGNSA. CDR3 size: 15 residues. Trimming took 5 bases from V and 3 from J; bases not matched to a gene: 10. This CDR3 reads CASSRGGDTFYEQYF. The CDR3 region has the DNA TGTGCCAGCAGCCGTGGGGGGGATACGTTCTACGAGCAGTACTTC.

This clone has a single count. V and J are TRBV7-6 and TRBJ2-3; D possibly corresponds to TRBD2 (6 bases). Germline V gene lookup returns CDR1 SGHVS and CDR2 FNYEAQ. The CDR3 spans 15 residues. Trimming took off 5 bases at V and 0 bases at J, with 12 bases between the two ends. The CDR3 loop is CASSQTRISTDTQYF. As DNA, the CDR3 is TGTGCCAGCAGCCAGACTAGGATTAGCACAGATACGCAGTATTTT.

The V gene is TRBV7-2, the J gene TRBJ2-7, with D unresolved. The germline gives CDR1 SGHTA, CDR2 FQGNSA. Trimming stripped 5 bases from V and 2 bases from J, with 13 bases between. This CDR3 has 14 residues. CDR3 protein: CASSPTRFTYEQYF. The DNA of the CDR3 is TGTGCCAGCAGCCCCACCAGATTTACCTACGAGCAGTACTTC.

The rearrangement links TRBV2 to TRBJ2-3, with 15 bases identical to TRBD2. J was trimmed by 0 bases and V by 4 bases; bases with no gene match: 11. This CDR3 spans 20 amino acids. Germline lookup yields CDR1 SNHLY and CDR2 FYNNEI. The CDR3 region has the DNA TGTGCCAGCAGTGTTAGGGCAGGACTAGCGGGGGGGGATAGCACAGATACGCAGTATTTT. This translates into CASSVRAGLAGGDSTDTQYF. The variable domain in full, completed from reference TRBV2 and TRBJ2-3, reads EPEVTQTPSHQVTQMGQEVILRCVPISNHLYFYWYRQILGQKVEFLVSFYNNEISEKSEIFDDQFSVERPDGSNFTLKIRSTKLEDSAMYFCASSVRAGLAGGDSTDTQYFGPGTRLTVL.

V is TRBV2 and J is TRBJ2-3; TRBD2 agrees at 11 bases. CDR1 SNHLY and CDR2 FYNNEI come from the germline V gene. The CDR3 runs 15 residues. Trimming at V came to 4 bases and at J to 1 base, leaving 1 base not matched to a gene. CDR3 nucleotide sequence: TGTGCCAGCAGTGTGACTAGCGGGGGCACAGATACGCAGTATTTT. This translates into CASSVTSGGTDTQYF.

This clone has just one count. The gene calls are TRBV3-1 (or the pseudogene TRBV3-2) and TRBJ2-1, with 11 bases fitting TRBD2. This CDR3 is 16 amino acids long. Germline trimming cut 4 bases from V and 5 bases from J; bases unmatched to any gene: 7. CDR1 LGHDT and CDR2 YNNKEL come from the germline V gene (reference sequence). The CDR3 DNA is TGTGCCAGCAGCCCTTCGACTAGCGGGATTGACAATGAGCAGTTCTTC. The encoded protein is CASSPSTSGIDNEQFF.

Details on this clone: Other DNA sequences in the same sample also yield this CDR3. The rearrangement joins TRBV19 to TRBJ2-7, with 9 bases lining up with TRBD1. V shed 5 bases, J shed 4 bases, and the junction held 3 bases outside the gene matches. Germline assignment: CDR1 LNHDA and CDR2 SQIVND (reference sequence). This CDR3 has 13 amino acids. CDR3 in DNA: TGTGCCAGTAGTCGAGGACAGGGGTACGAGCAGTACTTC. It specifies CASSRGQGYEQYF.

The chain joins TRBV5-4 to TRBJ2-5; 13 positions agree with TRBD2. In germline, CDR1 is SGHNT, CDR2 YYREEE (reference sequence). The CDR3 runs 17 residues. J gave up 5 bases and V 4 bases, and 11 bases lay outside the gene matches. CDR3 loop: CASSGLAGARGGETQYF. The CDR3 DNA sequence: TGTGCCAGCAGCGGACTAGCGGGGGCGCGAGGGGGGGAGACCCAGTACTTC.

The V call is TRBV5-4, the J call TRBJ1-6; D possibly corresponds to TRBD1 (5 bases). Per the germline V gene, CDR1 is SGHNT and CDR2 is YYREEE (reference sequence). This CDR3 is 15 amino acids long. V lost 6 bases to trimming and J lost 7 bases, with 17 bases between them. The CDR3 loop reads CASTLTQGLNSPLHF. CDR3 DNA: TGTGCCAGCACCTTAACCCAGGGATTGAATTCACCCCTCCACTTT.